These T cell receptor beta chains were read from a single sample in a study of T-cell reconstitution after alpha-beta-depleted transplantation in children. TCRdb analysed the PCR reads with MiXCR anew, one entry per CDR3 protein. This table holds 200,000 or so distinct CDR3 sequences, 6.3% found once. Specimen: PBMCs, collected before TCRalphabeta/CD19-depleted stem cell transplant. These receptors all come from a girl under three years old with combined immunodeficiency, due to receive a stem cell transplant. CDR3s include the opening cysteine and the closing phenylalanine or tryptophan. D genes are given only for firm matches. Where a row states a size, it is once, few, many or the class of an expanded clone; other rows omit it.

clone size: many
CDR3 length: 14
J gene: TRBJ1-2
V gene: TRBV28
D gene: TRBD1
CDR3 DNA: TGTGCCAGCAGTTTGATAAACAGGGGCTATGGCTACACCTTC
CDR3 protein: CASSLINRGYGYTF

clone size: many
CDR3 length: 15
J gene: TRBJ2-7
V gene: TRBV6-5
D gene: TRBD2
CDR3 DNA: TGTGCCAGCAGTTCAAGACTAGCGGGGACCTACGAGCAGTACTTC
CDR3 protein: CASSSRLAGTYEQYF

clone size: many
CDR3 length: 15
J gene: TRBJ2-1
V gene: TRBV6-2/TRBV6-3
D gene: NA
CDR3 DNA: TGTGCCAGCAGACAGAGGGGAGACGCCTACAATGAGCAGTTCTTC
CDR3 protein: CASRQRGDAYNEQFF

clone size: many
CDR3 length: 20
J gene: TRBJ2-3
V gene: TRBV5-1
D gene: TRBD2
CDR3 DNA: TGCGCCAGCAGCTTGGCTCTCCTTAGCGGGGGGCCATCTAGCACAGATACGCAGTATTTT
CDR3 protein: CASSLALLSGGPSSTDTQYF

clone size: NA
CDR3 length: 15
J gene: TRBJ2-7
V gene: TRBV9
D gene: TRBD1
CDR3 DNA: TGTGCCAGCAGCGCAACGACAGGGGGCTCCTACGAGCAGTACTTC
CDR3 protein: CASSATTGGSYEQYF

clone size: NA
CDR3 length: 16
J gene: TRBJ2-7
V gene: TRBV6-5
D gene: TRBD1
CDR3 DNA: TGTGCCAGCAGTTACGCCCTGCTTACAGGGGGCTACGAGCAGTACTTC
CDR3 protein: CASSYALLTGGYEQYF

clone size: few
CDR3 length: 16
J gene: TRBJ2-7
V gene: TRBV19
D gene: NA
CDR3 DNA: TGTGCCAGTAGTCCAACCCTAGGCCACCGCGGCTACGAGCAGTACTTC
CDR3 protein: CASSPTLGHRGYEQYF

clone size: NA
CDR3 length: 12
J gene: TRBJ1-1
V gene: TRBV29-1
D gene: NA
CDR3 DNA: TGCAGCGTGCCCAGGGGAGAAACTGAAGCTTTCTTT
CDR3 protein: CSVPRGETEAFF

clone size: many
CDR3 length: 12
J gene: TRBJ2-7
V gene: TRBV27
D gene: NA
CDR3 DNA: TGTGCCAGCAGCCCAGGGGCCTACGAGCAGTACTTC
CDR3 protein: CASSPGAYEQYF

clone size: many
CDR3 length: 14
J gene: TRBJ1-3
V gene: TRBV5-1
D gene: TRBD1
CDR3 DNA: TGCGCCAGCAGCCTCGGGACAGGGAGAAACACCATATATTTT
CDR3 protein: CASSLGTGRNTIYF

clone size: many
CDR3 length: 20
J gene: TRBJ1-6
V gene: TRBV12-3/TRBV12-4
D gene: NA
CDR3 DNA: TGTGCCAGCAGTTTAAGTGGGCCACGGGCACTGAGCTCCTATAATTCACCCCTCCACTTT
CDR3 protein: CASSLSGPRALSSYNSPLHF

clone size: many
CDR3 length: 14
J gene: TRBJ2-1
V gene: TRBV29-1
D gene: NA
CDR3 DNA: TGCAGCGTTTCTCCCAGCGGTACGTACAATGAGCAGTTCTTC
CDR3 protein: CSVSPSGTYNEQFF

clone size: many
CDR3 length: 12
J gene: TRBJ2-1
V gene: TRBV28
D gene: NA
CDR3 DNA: TGTGCCAGCAGTTTATGGGGGGCAGAGCAGTTCTTC
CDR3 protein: CASSLWGAEQFF

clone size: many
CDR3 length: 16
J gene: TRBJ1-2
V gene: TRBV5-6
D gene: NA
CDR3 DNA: TGTGCCAGCAGCTTTATCGGCCAGGGCAGCGTCTATGGCTACACCTTC
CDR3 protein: CASSFIGQGSVYGYTF

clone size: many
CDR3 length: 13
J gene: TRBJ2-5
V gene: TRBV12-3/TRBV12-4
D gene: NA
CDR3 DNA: TGTGCCAGCAGTTTAGCGACGTGGGAGACCCAGTACTTC
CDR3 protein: CASSLATWETQYF

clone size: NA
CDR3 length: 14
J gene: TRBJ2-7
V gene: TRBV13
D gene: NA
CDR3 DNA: TGTGCCATGGGCCCGAGGACCCTCTCCTACGAGCAGTACTTC
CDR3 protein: CAMGPRTLSYEQYF

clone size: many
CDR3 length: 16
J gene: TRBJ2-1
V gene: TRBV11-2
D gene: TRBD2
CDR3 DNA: TGTGCCAGCAGCCCATCTAGCGGAGGACCCTACAATGAGCAGTTCTTC
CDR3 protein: CASSPSSGGPYNEQFF

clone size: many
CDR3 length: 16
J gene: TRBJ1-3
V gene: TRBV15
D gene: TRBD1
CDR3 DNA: TGTGCCACCAGCAGAGATAGGGGGCTCGGAGGAAACACCATATATTTT
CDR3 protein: CATSRDRGLGGNTIYF

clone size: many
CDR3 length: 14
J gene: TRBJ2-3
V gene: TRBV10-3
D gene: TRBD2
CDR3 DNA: TGTGCCATCAGTGGGACTAGCGGCACAGATACGCAGTATTTT
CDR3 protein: CAISGTSGTDTQYF